The 6 T cell receptor beta chains below come from one sample, sequenced in a study of blood T cells in healthy people across ages. Next came a second PCR, run for about 7 to 12 cycles, which used a sample-barcoded 5' primer along with a J-beta primer mix. TCRdb re-called the 5' RACE reads through MiXCR, storing one row per CDR3 protein. This sample carries roughly 900,000 distinct CDR3 sequences, 29% of them seen once, and the ten largest clones take 15% to 20%. Input material: blood. These receptors were obtained from an elderly woman in good health.

Only a few counts were recorded for this clonotype. This may arise from a read error, as a much more abundant clone is one base away. The chain links TRBV7-2 to TRBJ2-7; 11 nucleotides match TRBD1. Germline values: CDR1 SGHTA, CDR2 FQGNSA. The V segment lost 6 bases and the J segment 5 bases; nucleotides outside the gene matches: 6. The CDR3 consists of 14 residues. The CDR3 here is CASRWDRGYNEQYF. As DNA, the CDR3 is TGTGCCAGCAGGTGGGACAGGGGGTACAACGAGCAGTACTTC.

This clonotype was observed many times. The chain uses TRBV7-2 and TRBJ2-1, with a tentative D call TRBD2 (7 bases). The CDR3 is made up of 15 amino acids. V was pared by 5 bases and J by 4 bases, with 15 bases between. Germline-derived CDR1 and CDR2 are SGHTA and FQGNSA. The chain's CDR3 is CASSPFRGAYNEQFF. The CDR3 region has the DNA TGTGCCAGCAGCCCGTTTCGGGGGGCGTACAATGAGCAGTTCTTC.

At least ten counts were recorded for this clonotype. V and J are TRBV9 and TRBJ2-1, with 9 bases lining up with TRBD1. In germline, CDR1 is SGDLS, CDR2 YYNGEE. The CDR3 is 15 residues long. V shed 6 bases and J 2 bases; nucleotides not matched to a gene: 6. CDR3 amino acids: CASKLGQGAYNEQFF. The DNA for the CDR3 is TGTGCCAGCAAATTGGGACAGGGCGCCTACAATGAGCAGTTCTTC.

This clonotype was observed at least ten times. The chain recombines TRBV7-2 with TRBJ2-5; D may be TRBD2 (7 bases). V was clipped by 4 bases and J by 2 bases, with 17 bases between them. The CDR3 runs to 16 residues. Germline V gives CDR1 SGHTA, CDR2 FQGNSA. The CDR3 sequence: CASSSLGGRGQETQYF. As DNA, the CDR3 is TGTGCCAGCAGCTCCTTGGGGGGGCGGGGGCAAGAGACCCAGTACTTC.

This clonotype was seen many times. The chain employs TRBV7-2 and TRBJ1-2; TRBD1 agrees at 8 bases. Germline CDR1 is SGHTA and CDR2 is FQGNSA. V lost 0 bases, J lost 8 bases, and 8 bases stayed unmatched. The CDR3 totals 15 residues. CDR3 amino acids: CASSLALDRVYGYTF. CDR3 nucleotide sequence: TGTGCCAGCAGCTTAGCTTTGGACAGGGTCTACGGCTACACCTTC.

This clonotype was picked up many times. V is TRBV5-1 and J is TRBJ2-5; 9 bases match TRBD2. Germline V CDR1 and CDR2: SGHRS, YFSETQ. Trimming at V came to 0 bases and at J to 1 base, leaving 4 bases not matched to a gene. The CDR3 is 16 residues long. The DNA for the CDR3 is TGCGCCAGCAGCTTGGTAGGCGGGGGGGTCCAAGAGACCCAGTACTTC. Translating gives CASSLVGGGVQETQYF.